This note documents a single T cell receptor beta chain sequence. Its specificity is not known. This record comes from a study of PD-1 blockade in classical Hodgkin lymphoma. At the level of the study: The study gave patients nivolumab 3 mg/kg intravenously every 2 weeks. The study's findings and limits: It was CD4+ TCR diversity, not CD8+, that rose significantly by C4D1. What drove the repertoire differences, possibly disease activity or prior therapy, has not been defined. Baseline diversity in complete responders resembled that of newly diagnosed patients.

The length of the CDR3 is 15 residues. V dropped 0 bases and J dropped 1; count of bases not matched to a gene: 1. Looked up from germline, CDR1 is LGHNA and CDR2 is YNFKEQ. All patients experienced relapse after autologous stem cell transplantation, and brentuximab vedotin exposure was variable. Generated by immunoSEQ multiplex PCR, the TCRdb table keeps only in-frame clones and is missing some. The sample consists of 10,000 to 15,000 clones, more than 85% of them appearing once. This clonotype was obtained from a human donor with classical Hodgkin lymphoma. Sequenced here: peripheral blood mononuclear cells (PBMCs), sampled at baseline. This chain uses TRBV4-2 with TRBJ2-5; TRBD2 aligns across 8 bases. The CDR3 DNA reads as TGTGCCAGCAGCCAAGATCGGGGGGGCCAAGAGACCCAGTACTTC. As protein: CASSQDRGGQETQYF.